One and the same sample provided the 21 T cell receptor beta chains below, sequenced in a study of OX40 agonist ivuxolimab in advanced cancers. The repertoire was sequenced with immunoSEQ multiplex PCR; TCRdb's copy has only in-frame clones and lacks some. The data show approximately 60,000 clones, over 75% seen once. Sequencing was performed on CD4+ or CD8+ T cells sorted from blood, taken in a trial of the OX40 agonist ivuxolimab. The receptors come from an adult with an advanced solid tumor such as melanoma, head and neck, liver or kidney cancer.

This clone is a singleton in its sample. The V gene is TRBV28, the J gene TRBJ2-7; tentative D call: TRBD2 (5 bases). The V gene's germline CDR1 is MDHEN and CDR2 SYDVKM. The CDR3 consists of 12 residues. The ends were cut back, 5 bases at V and 4 bases at J, with 9 bases in the middle. This chain's CDR3 is CASSTGVYEQYF. Written as DNA, the CDR3 is TGTGCCAGCAGTACCGGGGTTTACGAGCAGTACTTC.

The genes are TRBV2 and TRBJ2-3; possible D gene TRBD2, 6 bases. In germline, CDR1 is SNHLY, CDR2 FYNNEI. The length of the CDR3 is 15 residues. V lost 8 bases, J lost 2 bases, and 17 bases lay in between. The chain's CDR3 is CASRRGLLLTDTQYF. The CDR3 DNA reads TGTGCCAGCCGCCGAGGACTACTTCTCACAGATACGCAGTATTTT.

V usage is TRBV30 and J usage is TRBJ2-3; TRBD1 matches at 9 bases. V shed 0 bases and J 4 bases; nucleotides not matched to a gene: 8. Germline CDR1 and CDR2: GTSNPN and SVGIG (reference sequence). The CDR3 extends over 16 amino acids. The CDR3 loop reads CAWSVPIGQGPDTQYF. In nucleotides, the CDR3 is TGTGCCTGGAGTGTACCGATTGGACAGGGGCCAGATACGCAGTATTTT.

The chain recombines TRBV5-1 with TRBJ2-2; the D gene is possibly TRBD1 (6 bases). V gave up 4 bases and J gave up 1 base, with 11 bases separating them. Germline CDR1 SGHRS, CDR2 YFSETQ. The CDR3 extends over 15 amino acids. This CDR3 reads CASSLRDKNTGELFF. The CDR3 DNA follows: TGCGCCAGCAGCCTCCGGGACAAGAACACCGGGGAGCTGTTTTTT.

This clone appeared once. This chain links TRBV18 with TRBJ2-1, with 8 bases fitting TRBD1. Germline CDR1 reads KGHSH; CDR2 reads LQKENI. CDR3 size: 16 residues. The V and J ends lost 3 bases and 2 bases, in that order; junction bases with no gene match: 6. CDR3 region: CASSPGTGYTYNEQFF. CDR3 nucleotides: TGTGCCAGCTCACCTGGGACAGGTTACACCTACAATGAGCAGTTCTTC.

This clone came up once. The rearrangement links TRBV7-2 to TRBJ2-1; 9 positions agree with TRBD1. This CDR3 region has 15 residues. Trimming took 5 bases from V and 3 from J; bases not matched to a gene: 5. Germline lookup yields CDR1 SGHTA and CDR2 FQGNSA. The CDR3 here is CASSTGTGFYNEQFF. In DNA form, the CDR3 reads TGTGCCAGCAGCACCGGGACAGGGTTCTACAATGAGCAGTTCTTC.

The rearrangement joins TRBV6-5 to TRBJ1-2; 9 positions agree with TRBD1. This CDR3 contains 13 residues. The germline CDR1 and CDR2 sequences are MNHEY and SVGAGI. The V segment lost 7 bases and the J segment 5 bases; nucleotides outside the gene matches: 5. CDR3 sequence (DNA): TGTGCCAGCAAAACCGGGACAGGGTATGGCTACACCTTC. Protein product: CASKTGTGYGYTF.

In DNA, the CDR3 is TGTGCCAGCAGCTTGAGTAGGGGCGGGGAGCTGTTTTTT. It specifies CASSLSRGGELFF. The chain combines TRBV5-6 with TRBJ2-2; a weak D match, TRBD1 (5 bases). In germline, CDR1 is SGHDT, CDR2 YYEEEE. This CDR3 has 13 amino acids. V was clipped by 1 base and J by 7 bases, with 8 bases between them.

The rearrangement joins TRBV9 to TRBJ1-1; possibly TRBD1 for D (5 bases). The CDR3 consists of 13 residues. In germline, CDR1 is SGDLS, CDR2 YYNGEE. V was pared by 7 bases and J by 1 base, with 11 bases between. Written as DNA, the CDR3 is TGTGCCAGCGAGGGAGGGGAGAACACTGAAGCTTTCTTT. This translates into CASEGGENTEAFF. Combining the CDR3 with reference TRBV9 and TRBJ1-1 gives the whole variable domain DSGVTQTPKHLITATGQRVTLRCSPRSGDLSVYWYQQSLDQGLQFLIQYYNGEERAKGNILERFSAQQFPDLHSELNLSSLELGDSALYFCASEGGENTEAFFGQGTRLTVV.

This chain connects TRBV18 to TRBJ2-1; D may correspond to TRBD1 or TRBD2 (5 bases each). Trimming removed 5 bases at V and 8 bases at J, with 13 bases between. Germline loops: CDR1 KGHSH, CDR2 LQKENI. The CDR3 runs 13 residues. The DNA of the CDR3 is TGTGCCAGCTCAGGGGGTAACGGGGATGAGCAGTTCTTC. Translating gives CASSGGNGDEQFF.

The chain has TRBV5-1 and TRBJ1-3; D gene uncertain. Germline loops: CDR1 SGHRS, CDR2 YFSETQ. Deletions cut 4 bases from V and 0 bases from J, with 8 bases between. The CDR3 runs to 14 residues. CDR3 sequence reads: CASSPGSSGNTIYF. CDR3 nucleotides: TGCGCCAGCAGCCCCGGCAGCTCTGGAAACACCATATATTTT. Complete variable domain (other parts from reference TRBV5-1 and TRBJ1-3): KAGVTQTPRYLIKTRGQQVTLSCSPISGHRSVSWYQQTPGQGLQFLFEYFSETQRNKGNFPGRFSGRQFSNSRSEMNVSTLELGDSALYLCASSPGSSGNTIYFGEGSWLTVV.

J is TRBJ2-5 and V is TRBV27, with 7 bases matching TRBD2. CDR1 is MNHEY and CDR2 is SMNVEV in the germline V gene (reference sequence). V shed 6 bases, J shed 5 bases, and the junction held 6 bases outside the gene matches. CDR3 length: 13 residues. Written as DNA, the CDR3 is TGTGCCAGCAGAGTTGGAGCGGGGGAGACCCAGTACTTC. Its protein product is CASRVGAGETQYF.

The chain is built from TRBV28 and TRBJ1-4; 8 positions agree with TRBD1. Germline-derived CDR1 and CDR2 are MDHEN and SYDVKM. This CDR3 has 15 residues. The ends lost 4 bases at V and 8 bases at J; junction bases unmatched: 9. CDR3 nucleotide sequence: TGTGCCAGCAGTTCTCCGGACAGGGTTAGGGAAAAACTGTTTTTT. Protein product: CASSSPDRVREKLFF.

The chain joins TRBV28 to TRBJ2-7, with D possibly called TRBD1 or TRBD2 (7 bases each). The CDR3 spans 15 residues. V lost 5 bases and J lost 2, with 16 bases in between. Germline V gives CDR1 MDHEN, CDR2 SYDVKM. CDR3 region: CASSPGGTAAYEQYF. The CDR3 DNA follows: TGTGCCAGCAGTCCCGGGGGGACAGCAGCCTACGAGCAGTACTTC. Full variable domain (remainder filled in from reference TRBV28 and TRBJ2-7): DVKVTQSSRYLVKRTGEKVFLECVQDMDHENMFWYRQDPGLGLRLIYFSYDVKMKEKGDIPEGYSVSREKKERFSLILESASTNQTSMYLCASSPGGTAAYEQYFGPGTRLTVT.

The chain carries TRBV27 and TRBJ2-7; the D is unclear. The ends were cut back, 3 bases at V and 3 bases at J, with 9 bases in the middle. The CDR3 contains 13 residues. Germline V gene sequence: CDR1 MNHEY, CDR2 SMNVEV (reference sequence). The CDR3: CASSFGSLYEQYF. The CDR3 DNA follows: TGTGCCAGCAGTTTTGGCAGCCTCTACGAGCAGTACTTC.

The J gene is TRBJ2-1, the V gene TRBV7-3, with 8 bases aligning to TRBD2. The V gene end was trimmed by 3 bases and the J gene end by 7 bases; junction bases not matched to a gene: 11. Germline V gene data show CDR1 as SGHTA and CDR2 as FQGTGA. The CDR3 has 16 residues. CDR3 DNA: TGTGCCAGCAGCTTCGAGACGGGGGGGTCCGATAATGAGCAGTTCTTC. Translated, it gives CASSFETGGSDNEQFF.

For this clone: Germline is not matched at one junction end, which may reflect a read error. The J gene is TRBJ2-2, the V gene TRBV10-3, with D perhaps TRBD1 or TRBD2 (6 bases each). The CDR3 is 19 residues long. Germline assignment: CDR1 ENHRY and CDR2 SYGVKD. DNA for the CDR3: TGTGCCATCAGTGAAGGAATTCCTAAGGGACTCGGGGGACACCGGGGAGCTGTTTTT. Its translation: CAISEGIPKGLGGHRGAVF.

V and J are TRBV5-1 and TRBJ1-2; 8 bases are shared with TRBD1. With 0 bases clipped from V and 8 bases from J, the junction kept 9 bases outside the gene matches. The CDR3 runs 15 residues. Germline assignment: CDR1 SGHRS and CDR2 YFSETQ. CDR3 in DNA: TGCGCCAGCAGCTTGGCCGTGACAGGGGAGAACGGCTACACCTTC. Translated, it gives CASSLAVTGENGYTF.

The rearrangement uses TRBV19 and TRBJ1-1; possible D gene TRBD1, 5 bases. With 7 bases removed from V and 5 bases from J, the gap between germline ends came to 14 bases. Per germline, CDR1 LNHDA and CDR2 SQIVND (reference sequence). The CDR3 loop spans 13 amino acids. The CDR3 here is CASMGPFGTEAFF. The CDR3 region has the DNA TGTGCCAGTATGGGGCCCTTCGGGACTGAAGCTTTCTTT.

The sample holds a few counts of this clone. The chain employs TRBV6-1 and TRBJ1-2, with TRBD1 matching 7 bases. The CDR3 is 16 amino acids. V was pared by 3 bases and J by 5 bases, with 12 bases of the junction left unmatched. The germline gives CDR1 MNHNS, CDR2 SASEGT. Written as DNA, the CDR3 is TGTGCCAGCAGTGACCTGCGATCGGGGACAGTTTATGGCTACACCTTC. Its protein product is CASSDLRSGTVYGYTF.

V and J are TRBV6-5 and TRBJ2-3; D gene uncertain. The V gene lost 6 bases and the J gene lost 8 bases, with 9 bases spanning the gap. CDR1 is MNHEY and CDR2 is SVGAGI in the germline V gene. CDR3 length: 11 residues. The CDR3 DNA reads as TGTGCCAGCAGCAACCTAGGTACGCAGTATTTT. Translating gives CASSNLGTQYF.